These T cell receptor beta chains were read from a single sample in a study of tumor-infiltrating lymphocytes in primary liver carcinoma. MiXCR, applied by TCRdb to the multiplex PCR reads, yields one record per CDR3 protein. The sample carries 300,000 to 350,000 distinct CDR3 sequences, 58% recorded once. Sequenced material: peripheral blood. The receptor source for this set is a young woman with primary liver carcinoma and hepatitis B virus infection. The CDR3 runs from the conserved cysteine through the conserved F or W. Fields, in order: clone size, D gene, V gene, J gene, CDR3 protein, CDR3 DNA. D genes are given only for firm matches. Clone size is shown for a subset of rows, as once, few, many or a class of expanded clone.

>NA|TRBD1|TRBV6-2/TRBV6-3|TRBJ2-7
CASSYVQGAREQYF
TGTGCCAGCAGTTACGTCCAGGGGGCGAGGGAGCAGTACTTC
>NA|TRBD2|TRBV11-2|TRBJ2-3
CANSGGGRPTDTQYF
TGTGCCAATAGCGGGGGGGGTCGTCCCACAGATACGCAGTATTTT
>NA|TRBD2|TRBV5-1|TRBJ2-3
CASQLAGVTDTQYF
TGCGCCAGTCAGCTAGCGGGAGTAACAGACACGCAGTATTTT
>NA|TRBD2|TRBV4-1|TRBJ2-5
CASSQRISSGRWGETQYF
TGCGCCAGCAGCCAGAGGATCTCTAGCGGGAGATGGGGAGAGACCCAGTACTTC
>many|NA|TRBV11-2|TRBJ2-1
CASSSSGTQKRFF
TGTGCCAGCAGCTCCTCCGGGACTCAAAAGCGGTTCTTC
>NA|NA|TRBV11-2|TRBJ2-7
CASSLDPPGHWVREQYF
TGTGCCAGCAGCTTAGACCCCCCGGGACACTGGGTCCGCGAGCAGTACTTC
>few|NA|TRBV29-1|TRBJ1-2
CSVDSLWGDYDYTF
TGCAGCGTTGATTCTTTGTGGGGGGACTATGACTACACCTTC
>many|NA|TRBV12-3/TRBV12-4|TRBJ1-1
CASSPRGTNTEAFF
TGTGCCAGCAGTCCCAGGGGAACTAACACTGAAGCTTTCTTT
>NA|TRBD1|TRBV5-1|TRBJ2-4
CASSSGTEGTKNIQYF
TGCGCCAGCAGTTCCGGGACAGAGGGGACCAAAAACATTCAGTACTTC
>NA|NA|TRBV5-4|TRBJ2-1
CASSLGGGSGNEQFF
TGTGCCAGCAGCCTGGGGGGCGGGAGTGGAAATGAGCAGTTCTTC
>many|NA|TRBV11-3|TRBJ1-1
CASSQGTLNTEAFF
TGTGCCAGCAGCCAGGGGACTTTGAACACTGAAGCTTTCTTT
>many|TRBD1|TRBV29-1|TRBJ1-2
CSAPGQGYGYTF
TGCAGCGCACCGGGACAGGGTTATGGCTACACCTTC
>NA|NA|TRBV21-1|TRBJ2-2
CASSKETPGLEGTGELFF
TGTGCCAGCAGCAAAGAAACCCCGGGACTAGAGGGGACCGGGGAGCTGTTTTTT
>many|TRBD2|TRBV6-5|TRBJ2-7
CASSPVLAVSYEQYF
TGTGCCAGCAGTCCTGTCCTAGCGGTTTCCTACGAGCAGTACTTC
>once|NA|TRBV12-3/TRBV12-4|TRBJ1-2
CASRVSRAGNYDYTF
TGTGCCAGCAGGGTTTCGCGGGCGGGAAACTATGACTACACCTTC
>NA|TRBD1|TRBV6-1|TRBJ1-5
CASSGPSDRGPHQPQHF
TGTGCCAGCAGCGGCCCGTCGGACAGGGGGCCTCATCAGCCCCAGCATTTT
>NA|TRBD2|TRBV11-2|TRBJ2-7
CASSLHNVAGDSEQYF
TGCGCCAGCAGCCTCCACAACGTAGCGGGAGATAGCGAGCAGTACTTC
>many|NA|TRBV5-4|TRBJ2-2
CASSLGGTNTGELFF
TGTGCCAGCAGCTTGGGAGGGACCAACACCGGGGAGCTGTTTTTT
>many|NA|TRBV11-2|TRBJ1-6
CASSKLGQPPMSLHF
TGTGCCAGCAGCAAACTAGGACAGCCGCCGATGTCCCTCCACTTT
>NA|NA|TRBV6-1|TRBJ2-7
CVSSESGSYEQYF
TGTGTCAGCAGTGAATCAGGGAGCTACGAGCAGTACTTC
>many|NA|TRBV19|TRBJ2-5
CASSIEDVGDQETQYF
TGTGCCAGTAGTATAGAGGATGTTGGCGATCAAGAGACCCAGTACTTC
>NA|NA|TRBV5-6|TRBJ2-5
CASSLEAMGQESHYF
TGTGCCAGCAGCTTGGAGGCGATGGGTCAAGAGAGCCACTACTTC
>few|TRBD2|TRBV5-6|TRBJ2-3
CASSLVGGSEADTQYF
TGTGCCAGCAGCTTGGTGGGCGGGAGTGAAGCAGATACGCAGTATTTT
>many|NA|TRBV11-2|TRBJ2-7
CASSLSGVGVASYEQYF
TGTGCCAGCAGCTTAAGCGGCGTGGGGGTAGCGAGCTACGAGCAGTACTTC
>NA|NA|TRBV11-2|TRBJ2-3
CASILNFGRDTQYF
TGTGCCAGCATCTTAAATTTCGGGCGGGATACGCAGTATTTC
>many|NA|TRBV12-3/TRBV12-4|TRBJ2-7
CASSSPQDRTYEQYF
TGTGCCAGCAGTTCCCCGCAGGACAGAACCTACGAGCAGTACTTC
>few|TRBD1|TRBV6-2/TRBV6-3|TRBJ2-1
CASSKQGSYNEQFF
TGTGCCAGCAGCAAACAGGGGTCCTACAATGAGCAGTTCTTC
>NA|NA|TRBV28|TRBJ2-5
CASSTGRSRTQYF
TGTGCCAGCAGTACGGGGAGATCAAGGACCCAGTACTTC
>NA|NA|TRBV11-2|TRBJ2-2
CASSSAPRVTGEPFF
TGTGCCAGCAGCTCGGCACCCAGAGTTACCGGGGAGCCGTTTTTT
>NA|NA|TRBV4-3|TRBJ2-3
CANSQTLGLDTQYF
TGCGCCAACAGCCAAACTTTGGGTTTAGATACGCAGTATTTT
>NA|TRBD1|TRBV7-2|TRBJ2-2
CASSLGGQGATGGLFF
TGTGCCAGCAGCTTAGGGGGACAGGGGGCTACCGGGGGGCTGTTTTTT
>NA|NA|TRBV12-1|TRBJ2-2
CASSHDRGRVGELFF
TGTGCCAGCAGTCATGACAGGGGGCGAGTCGGGGAGCTGTTTTTT
>NA|NA|TRBV4-1|TRBJ2-6
CTSSPQVAGYSGANVLTF
TGCACCAGCAGCCCCCAGGTTGCGGGGTACTCTGGGGCCAACGTCCTGACTTTC
>many|NA|TRBV6-6|TRBJ2-3
CASSYGLKSTDTQYF
TGTGCCAGCAGTTACGGTCTTAAAAGCACAGATACGCAGTATTTT
>few|NA|TRBV7-9|TRBJ2-1
CASSAGQKEQFF
TGTGCCAGCAGCGCGGGACAGAAAGAGCAGTTCTTC
>NA|TRBD2|TRBV7-9|TRBJ2-5
CASSLGGPAGAQETQYF
TGTGCCAGTAGCTTAGGGGGACCAGCGGGAGCCCAAGAGACCCAGTACTTC
>NA|TRBD2|TRBV12-3/TRBV12-4|TRBJ2-2
CASSSPGLRTGELFF
TGTGCCAGCAGTTCGCCGGGACTACGCACCGGGGAGCTGTTTTTT
>NA|TRBD1|TRBV5-1|TRBJ1-2
CASKGAELTSNYGYTF
TGCGCCAGCAAGGGGGCTGAATTGACCTCTAACTATGGCTACACCTTC
>NA|TRBD2|TRBV6-5|TRBJ2-5
CASSHNTSVTQYF
TGTGCCAGCAGTCATAACACTAGCGTGACCCAGTACTTC
>many|NA|TRBV12-3/TRBV12-4|TRBJ1-6
CASSPTRDSPLHF
TGTGCCAGCAGTCCGACCCGGGATTCACCCCTCCACTTT
>NA|NA|TRBV7-9|TRBJ1-4
CASSVSYEIREKLFF
TGTGCCAGCAGCGTGTCCTACGAGATCAGGGAAAAACTGTTTTTT
>NA|NA|TRBV6-2/TRBV6-3|TRBJ2-7
CVSTPKREQYF
TGTGTCAGCACTCCTAAACGCGAGCAGTACTTC
>NA|NA|TRBV5-4|TRBJ1-2
CASSFQGMGSYTF
TGTGCCAGCAGCTTCCAAGGAATGGGAAGCTACACCTTC
>NA|NA|TRBV24-1|TRBJ1-2
CATRTSMGEATNYGYTF
TGTGCCACCAGGACTTCCATGGGCGAGGCCACTAACTATGGCTACACCTTC
>NA|TRBD1|TRBV4-2|TRBJ2-7
CASSQGDQGGFSIYDQYF
TGTGCCAGCAGCCAAGGGGATCAAGGGGGCTTTTCAATCTACGACCAGTACTTC
>NA|NA|TRBV12-3/TRBV12-4|TRBJ2-3
CASSVYTHTDTQYF
TGTGCCAGCAGTGTATACACCCACACAGATACGCAGTATTTT
>many|NA|TRBV11-3|TRBJ2-1
CASSSPWGTYNEQFF
TGTGCCAGCAGCTCTCCTTGGGGGACCTACAATGAGCAGTTCTTC
>many|TRBD1|TRBV6-6|TRBJ1-6
CASSYSGPGTEYNSPLHF
TGTGCCAGCAGTTACTCGGGCCCCGGGACAGAGTATAATTCACCCCTCCACTTT
>few|NA|TRBV29-1|TRBJ2-7
CSVEGSSYEQYF
TGCAGCGTTGAGGGCAGCTCCTACGAGCAGTACTTC
>many|NA|TRBV6-5|TRBJ2-1
CASRTRHEQLF
TGTGCCAGCAGAACGAGGCATGAGCAGCTCTTC
>NA|NA|TRBV30|TRBJ1-5
CACSEGGNRPQHF
TGTGCCTGTAGTGAGGGGGGGAATAGGCCCCAGCATTTT
>NA|NA|TRBV6-5|TRBJ2-6
CASSFQGTGANALTF
TGCGCCAGCAGTTTCCAGGGAACTGGGGCCAACGCCCTGACTTTC
>many|NA|TRBV29-1|TRBJ1-1
CSVRAMNTEAFF
TGCAGCGTTAGGGCGATGAACACTGAAGCTTTCTTT
>NA|NA|TRBV11-2|TRBJ2-1
CASSRSGTYNVQFF
TGTGCCAGCAGCCGCTCCGGGACCTACAATGTGCAGTTCTTC
>NA|TRBD1|TRBV29-1|TRBJ2-3
CSARDRRIYMQYF
TGCAGCGCTAGGGACAGAAGGATATATATGCAGTATTTT
>NA|TRBD1|TRBV11-1|TRBJ1-1
CASRQTGTGLMRTEAFF
TGTGCTAGCAGACAAACCGGGACAGGGTTGATGAGAACTGAAGCTTTCTTT
>NA|TRBD2|TRBV2|TRBJ2-4
CASSEAPPGLAGVGNIQYF
TGCGCCAGCAGTGAAGCGCCTCCTGGACTAGCGGGAGTGGGGAACATTCAGTACTTC